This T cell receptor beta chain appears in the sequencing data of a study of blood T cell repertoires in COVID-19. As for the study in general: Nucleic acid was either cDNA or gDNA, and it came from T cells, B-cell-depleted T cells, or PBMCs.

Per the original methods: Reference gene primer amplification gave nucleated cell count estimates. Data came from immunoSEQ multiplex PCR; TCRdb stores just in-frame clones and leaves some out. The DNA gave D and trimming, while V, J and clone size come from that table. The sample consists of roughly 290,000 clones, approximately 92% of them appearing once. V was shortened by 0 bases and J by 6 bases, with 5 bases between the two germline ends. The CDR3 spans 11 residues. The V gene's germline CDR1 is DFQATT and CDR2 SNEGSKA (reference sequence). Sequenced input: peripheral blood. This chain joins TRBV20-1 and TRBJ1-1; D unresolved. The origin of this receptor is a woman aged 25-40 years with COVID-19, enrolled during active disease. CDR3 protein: CSAREEAEAFF. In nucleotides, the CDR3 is TGCAGTGCTAGAGAGGAGGCTGAAGCTTTCTTT.